These T cell receptor beta chains were read from a single sample in a study of glioma-infiltrating T cells after dendritic cell vaccination. Only in-frame clones appear in the TCRdb table, and some are missing; sequencing was by immunoSEQ multiplex PCR. Of about 9,200 clones in the sample, about four fifths were seen once. This sample comprised blood, obtained after dendritic cell vaccination. These receptors were taken from a human donor with glioblastoma. Each CDR3 is given with its conserved first and last residue. Fields, in order: D gene, J gene, clone size, V gene, CDR3 protein, CDR3 DNA. The D gene is left open where the match is weak. Clone size is stated in some rows and not others, as once, few, many or a class when expanded.

D gene: TRBD1
J gene: TRBJ1-2
clone size: NA
V gene: TRBV28
CDR3 protein: CASRGTGDGGYTF
CDR3 DNA: TGTGCCAGCAGGGGAACAGGGGATGGGGGCTACACCTTC

D gene: TRBD1
J gene: TRBJ2-7
clone size: NA
V gene: TRBV4-3
CDR3 protein: CASSYGTGEFDEQYF
CDR3 DNA: TGCGCCAGCAGCTACGGGACAGGGGAATTCGACGAGCAGTACTTC

D gene: NA
J gene: TRBJ1-2
clone size: NA
V gene: TRBV5-1
CDR3 protein: CASSFSTEGLSYGYTF
CDR3 DNA: TGCGCCAGCAGCTTTTCCACTGAGGGTCTTAGCTATGGCTACACCTTC

D gene: TRBD1
J gene: TRBJ1-4
clone size: NA
V gene: TRBV7-6
CDR3 protein: CASSFDQGAEKLFF
CDR3 DNA: TGTGCCAGCAGCTTCGACCAGGGGGCTGAAAAACTGTTTTTT

D gene: NA
J gene: TRBJ2-5
clone size: NA
V gene: TRBV30
CDR3 protein: CAWSPPAKRGETQYF
CDR3 DNA: TGTGCCTGGAGTCCGCCGGCCAAAAGGGGAGAGACCCAGTACTTC

D gene: TRBD1
J gene: TRBJ2-7
clone size: NA
V gene: TRBV7-9
CDR3 protein: CASSGKRWTGGPYEQYF
CDR3 DNA: TGTGCCAGCAGCGGTAAACGTTGGACAGGGGGCCCTTACGAGCAGTACTTC

D gene: NA
J gene: TRBJ2-3
clone size: NA
V gene: TRBV25-1
CDR3 protein: CASSEVAGRRTDTQYF
CDR3 DNA: TGTGCCAGCAGTGAGGTGGCAGGGAGGAGAACAGATACGCAGTATTTT

D gene: NA
J gene: TRBJ2-5
clone size: NA
V gene: TRBV7-2
CDR3 protein: CASSPRWGVETQYF
CDR3 DNA: TGTGCCAGCAGCCCCCGATGGGGAGTAGAGACCCAGTACTTC

D gene: TRBD2
J gene: TRBJ2-1
clone size: NA
V gene: TRBV11-3
CDR3 protein: CASSLGGLAASRNEQFF
CDR3 DNA: TGTGCCAGCAGCTTAGGCGGACTAGCGGCGTCTCGGAATGAGCAGTTCTTC

D gene: NA
J gene: TRBJ1-5
clone size: once
V gene: TRBV6-5
CDR3 protein: CASRLKGHSNQPQHF
CDR3 DNA: TGTGCCAGCAGACTAAAAGGACATAGCAATCAGCCCCAGCATTTT

D gene: TRBD2
J gene: TRBJ2-2
clone size: NA
V gene: TRBV5-5
CDR3 protein: CASSAGWGGTGELFF
CDR3 DNA: TGTGCCAGCAGCGCCGGGTGGGGGGGCACCGGGGAGCTGTTTTTT

D gene: TRBD1
J gene: TRBJ2-7
clone size: NA
V gene: TRBV14
CDR3 protein: CASSLTGGNEQYF
CDR3 DNA: TGTGCCAGCAGCCTGACAGGGGGAAACGAGCAGTACTTC